One sample yielded the 18 T cell receptor beta chains listed below, sequenced in a study of blood T cell repertoires in COVID-19. The data were produced by immunoSEQ multiplex PCR, yet TCRdb's version contains in-frame clones alone and is incomplete. The sample has some 150,000 clones, 80% to 90% seen once. Material for sequencing was peripheral blood. The receptor source for this set is a man in his forties with acute or convalescent COVID-19.

The chain couples TRBV2 to TRBJ2-2, with D unresolved. The CDR3 has 13 residues. V lost 7 bases, J lost 5 bases, and 11 bases lay in between. The V gene's germline CDR1 is SNHLY and CDR2 FYNNEI. The CDR3 bases are TGTGCCAGCATGGCAGGAAAAACCGGGGAGCTGTTTTTT. This translates into CASMAGKTGELFF.

The genes are TRBV24-1 and TRBJ1-1; 7 positions match TRBD1. This CDR3 has 16 amino acids. Germline V CDR1 and CDR2: KGHDR, SFDVKD. V lost 3 bases and J lost 3; bases outside the gene matches: 9. The CDR3 nucleotides read TGTGCCACCAGTGATCCCCGGACAGGAGGGGACACTGAAGCTTTCTTT. Its translation is CATSDPRTGGDTEAFF.

V usage is TRBV4-2 and J usage is TRBJ1-3; no clear D. The germline V gene has CDR1 LGHNA and CDR2 YNFKEQ. The CDR3 spans 15 residues. V gave up 4 bases and J gave up 0 bases, with 10 bases separating them. The DNA of the CDR3 is TGTGCCAGCAGCCCCTCGGGTAGCTCTGGAAACACCATATATTTT. This gives the protein CASSPSGSSGNTIYF.

A few counts support this clone. The V and J genes are TRBV2 and TRBJ2-2, with 8 bases matching TRBD1. Germline CDR1 is SNHLY and CDR2 is FYNNEI. The CDR3 contains 15 residues. The V and J ends lost 6 bases and 6 bases, in that order; junction bases with no gene match: 9. The CDR3 DNA follows: TGTGCCAGCAGCGGGGGACAGGTCTTGCCCGGGGAGCTGTTTTTT. It codes for CASSGGQVLPGELFF.

V usage is TRBV28 and J usage is TRBJ1-5; possible D gene TRBD1, 6 bases. Germline CDR1 reads MDHEN; CDR2 reads SYDVKM. This CDR3 has 16 amino acids. The V end was cut by 4 bases, the J end by 4 bases, with 17 bases between. The chain's CDR3 is CASSSRGGLSNQPQHF. In nucleotides, the CDR3 is TGTGCCAGCAGTTCCCGTGGGGGCCTAAGTAATCAGCCCCAGCATTTT.

This CDR3 is CASRDTGGDTEAFF. CDR3 coding DNA: TGTGCCAGCAGGGATACAGGGGGAGACACTGAAGCTTTCTTT. The rearrangement joins TRBV3-1 (or the pseudogene TRBV3-2) to TRBJ1-1; 8 bases line up with TRBD1. CDR1 LGHDT and CDR2 YNNKEL come from the germline V gene (reference sequence). J was trimmed by 3 bases and V by 6 bases; bases with no gene match: 6. The CDR3 covers 14 residues.

In its sample, this clone was seen once. V usage is TRBV19 and J usage is TRBJ1-2; possible D gene TRBD1, 5 bases. CDR3 size: 16 residues. Germline V gives CDR1 LNHDA, CDR2 SQIVND (reference sequence). Trimming left V 1 base short and J 4 bases short, with 16 bases between. The DNA for the CDR3 is TGTGCCAGTAGTATAGCCTGGGGCTCCGGGGGCTATGGCTACACCTTC. Encoded protein: CASSIAWGSGGYGYTF.

This clone was seen once. J is TRBJ2-7 and V is TRBV11-2; D is possibly TRBD1 (6 bases). The CDR3 extends over 16 amino acids. V lost 5 bases and J lost 3, with 20 bases in between. CDR1 and CDR2 (germline): SGHAT, FQNNGV. The CDR3 loop is CASSVSRDTRIYEQYF. CDR3 DNA sequence: TGTGCCAGCAGCGTCTCCCGGGACACCCGCATCTACGAGCAGTACTTC.

The J gene is TRBJ2-7, the V gene TRBV2; TRBD1 is a possible D gene (5 bases). Trimming cost V 0 bases and J 2 bases, with 11 bases left between them. The CDR3 is made up of 15 amino acids. CDR1 is SNHLY and CDR2 is FYNNEI in the germline V gene. DNA of the CDR3: TGTGCCAGCAGTGAAGCTCGGACACGCACCTACGAGCAGTACTTC. Residues: CASSEARTRTYEQYF.

This chain links TRBV3-1 (or the pseudogene TRBV3-2) with TRBJ1-4; 8 nucleotides agree with TRBD1. This CDR3 has 15 amino acids. J lost 6 bases, V lost 2 bases, and 5 bases had no gene match. Germline CDR1 is LGHDT and CDR2 is YNNKEL (reference sequence). The CDR3 DNA reads TGTGCCAGCAGCCAACGGACAGGGTCGGATGAAAAACTGTTTTTT. It yields the protein CASSQRTGSDEKLFF.

In this sample, this clone turned up once. The chain recombines TRBV29-1 with TRBJ2-6; 9 bases align to TRBD1. V trimming: 4 bases; J trimming: 0 bases; junction bases outside the gene matches: 7. This CDR3 spans 17 amino acids. The V gene's germline CDR1 is SQVTM and CDR2 ANQGSEA. The CDR3 region is CSVGGTGFVSGANVLTF. The CDR3 DNA follows: TGCAGCGTTGGAGGGACAGGGTTCGTCTCTGGGGCCAACGTCCTGACTTTC. Full variable domain (remainder filled in from reference TRBV29-1 and TRBJ2-6): SAVISQKPSRDICQRGTSLTIQCQVDSQVTMMFWYRQQPGQSLTLIATANQGSEATYESGFVIDKFPISRPNLTFSTLTVSNMSPEDSSIYLCSVGGTGFVSGANVLTFGAGSRLTVL.

This clone appeared a few times. This sequence joins TRBV6-5 and TRBJ1-2, with D unclear. CDR1 MNHEY and CDR2 SVGAGI come from the germline V gene. CDR3 length: 15 amino acids. Trimming took off 4 bases at V and 8 bases at J, with 20 bases between the two ends. The CDR3 sequence: CASSSDPVGDRGYTF. CDR3 in DNA: TGTGCCAGCAGTTCCGATCCGGTCGGGGATAGGGGCTACACCTTC.

The chain has TRBV5-1 and TRBJ1-6; D is ambiguous. Germline V lookup: CDR1 SGHRS, CDR2 YFSETQ. This CDR3 spans 15 amino acids. V lost 2 bases and J 2 bases, leaving 8 bases between the germline ends. The CDR3 spells CASSFEGAYNSPLHF. CDR3 DNA: TGCGCCAGCAGCTTCGAGGGCGCCTATAATTCACCCCTCCACTTT.

The V and J genes are TRBV5-1 and TRBJ2-5; 7 bases line up with TRBD1. Germline V gives CDR1 SGHRS, CDR2 YFSETQ. J lost 2 bases, V lost 3 bases, and 7 bases had no gene match. The CDR3 runs 15 residues. The CDR3 region is CASSSQGQLQETQYF. The CDR3 bases are TGCGCCAGCAGCTCGCAGGGACAGTTACAAGAGACCCAGTACTTC.

The CDR3 spells CASSYVMGVNTEAFF. The CDR3 region has the DNA TGTGCCAGCAGTTACGTTATGGGAGTCAACACTGAAGCTTTCTTT. The rearrangement joins TRBV6-5 to TRBJ1-1, with D uncertain. The germline V and J ends were trimmed by 2 bases and 2 bases, with 12 bases remaining between them. The CDR3 covers 15 residues. Per the germline V gene, CDR1 is MNHEY and CDR2 is SVGAGI.

CDR3 sequence (DNA): TGTGCCAGCAGTTCAGGGTGGCAGCCCCAGCATTTT. As protein: CASSSGWQPQHF. This sequence joins TRBV12-3 or TRBV12-4 and TRBJ1-5; a possible D gene is TRBD1 (5 bases). The germline V and J ends were trimmed by 4 bases and 7 bases, with 8 bases remaining between them. The CDR3 has 12 residues.

V gene TRBV12-3 or TRBV12-4 combines with J gene TRBJ2-2, with no clear D. Between the trimmed V and J ends, which lost 6 bases and 9 bases, there was a span of 11 bases. The CDR3 has 12 amino acids. The CDR3 DNA follows: TGTGCCAGCAGCCCCTTAAACTGGGAGCTGTTTTTT. This sequence encodes CASSPLNWELFF.

This chain joins TRBV19 and TRBJ1-6, with 7 bases lining up with TRBD1. The J segment lost 10 bases and the V segment lost 5 bases, leaving 8 bases of the junction unmatched. CDR1 and CDR2 from the germline V gene are LNHDA and SQIVND (reference sequence). The CDR3 loop spans 14 amino acids. The CDR3 is CASSSSGGVSPLHF. The CDR3 coding sequence is TGTGCCAGTAGTTCATCAGGGGGTGTATCACCCCTCCACTTT.